This T cell receptor (beta chain) was observed in a study of cytomegalovirus exposure and HLA in healthy donors. General study points: Researchers catalogued roughly 150 TCR beta chains as cytomegalovirus-associated.

This CDR3 is built from 15 residues. The ends lost 3 bases at V and 4 bases at J; junction bases unmatched: 5. CDR1 is SGHRS, CDR2 YFSETQ, per germline. Profiled with immunoSEQ multiplex PCR; TCRdb holds only in-frame clones, not every one. The sample lists 100,000 or so clones, 87% seen once, with 5.5% to 7% in the top ten. On this clone itself: Antigen: not known.

Sequenced material: PBMCs. The sequence was collected from a man aged 18 to 30 in good health and CMV-seropositive. The chain recombines TRBV5-1 with TRBJ2-7; TRBD2 agrees at 12 bases. In DNA form, the CDR3 reads TGCGCCAGCAGCTACCTCGGGACTAGCGGGTACGAGCAGTACTTC. This sequence encodes CASSYLGTSGYEQYF.